This T cell receptor beta chain was profiled in a study of shared clonotypes between healthy human individuals. This clone was observed at least ten times. Its antigen is unknown. In the original processing: Junction-only immunoSEQ sequences carried no quality scores, so filtering differed. Clones were sequenced by immunoSEQ multiplex PCR, and TCRdb holds only the in-frame ones, with some missing. Clonal size and the V and J genes are those of that table, whereas D and trimming came from the DNA. This sample has around 990,000 clones, with 77% found just once. The CDR3 consists of 16 residues. The germline gives CDR1 LGHNA, CDR2 YSLEER. V lost 4 bases and J lost 1, with 17 bases in between. Study conclusions and caveats: Sampling was confined to blood; repertoires within tissues likely differ. Against clonotypes common to all four donors, non-shared ones had lower generation probabilities. Memory subsets had estimated richness that was generally smaller than that of naive subsets.

The sequenced material came from memory CD4+ T cells from PBMCs. Subset described: CD45RA-negative fraction. The clonotype originates from a man between 18 and 35 years old in good health. Some clones in this sample may be carry-over from other donors' samples. The genes are TRBV4-3 and TRBJ2-7, with TRBD1 as a possible D gene (6 bases). CDR3 residues: CASSRLRGQGSYEQYF. For the CDR3, the DNA is TGCGCCAGCAGCCGCCTACGTGGGCAGGGGTCCTACGAGCAGTACTTC.